The next 20 T cell receptor beta chains were all read from a single sample in a study of identical twins. TCRdb ran MiXCR on the 5' RACE reads and lists one entry per CDR3 protein. The sample yields approximately 1.8 million distinct CDR3 sequences, around 29% seen once. Sequencing was performed on cord blood. These receptors were taken from a newborn girl in good health.

This clonotype was recorded a few times. The rearrangement uses TRBV6-1 and TRBJ1-6, with D perhaps TRBD1 (6 bases). CDR1 and CDR2 from the germline V gene are MNHNS and SASEGT. V was cut by 4 bases and J by 0 bases, with 16 bases left in between. The CDR3 is 18 residues long. The CDR3 DNA follows: TGTGCCAGCAGTGTCTGGCCCCCGGACAGCTCCTATAATTCACCCCTCCACTTT. This encodes CASSVWPPDSSYNSPLHF.

This chain links TRBV5-1 with TRBJ2-7; D gene unclear. Germline loops: CDR1 SGHRS, CDR2 YFSETQ. V lost 6 bases, J lost 1 base, and 14 bases lay in between. There are 14 residues in the CDR3. The CDR3 loop reads CASTLLWGSYEQYF. For the CDR3, the DNA is TGCGCCAGCACCCTGCTTTGGGGATCCTACGAGCAGTACTTC.

The V and J genes are TRBV20-1 and TRBJ2-1; 14 bases agree with TRBD2. The CDR3 contains 15 residues. Looked up from germline, CDR1 is DFQATT and CDR2 is SNEGSKA (reference sequence). V lost 1 base to trimming and J lost 8 bases; unmatched junction nucleotides: 4. CDR3 nucleotide sequence: TGCAGTGCTAGAGGCGGGACTAGCGGGAGTTATGAGCAGTTCTTC. Its protein product is CSARGGTSGSYEQFF.

This chain connects TRBV11-3 to TRBJ1-5; D might be TRBD1 (5 bases). Germline-derived CDR1 and CDR2 are SGHNT and YENEEA. CDR3 size: 19 residues. V lost 1 base to trimming and J lost 2 bases, with 21 bases between them. The CDR3 DNA is TGTGCCAGCAGCTTAGGATGGGACCGGCCCCCCGATGGCAATCAGCCCCAGCATTTT. Its protein product is CASSLGWDRPPDGNQPQHF.

This clonotype was observed a single time. One junction end does not reproduce the germline sequence, and a read error may be involved. This chain connects TRBV20-1 to TRBJ1-4; D not certain. Germline V CDR1 and CDR2: DFQATT, SNEGSKA (reference sequence). There are 15 residues in the CDR3. The CDR3 region has the DNA TGCAGTGCTAGACGAAGCCCGGTACCTAATGGAAAACTGTTTTTT. This translates into CSARRSPVPNGKLFF.

This clonotype has just a few counts. The chain is built from TRBV7-2 and TRBJ2-6; 7 bases align to TRBD1. The CDR3 runs 16 residues. The V and J ends lost 6 bases and 0 bases, in that order; junction bases with no gene match: 5. Germline CDR1 and CDR2: SGHTA and FQGNSA. DNA for the CDR3: TGTGCCAGCAGTCCCGGGACAGCCTCTGGGGCCAACGTCCTGACTTTC. As protein: CASSPGTASGANVLTF.

This clonotype showed up many times. The chain links TRBV10-3 to TRBJ2-7, with D perhaps matching TRBD1 or TRBD2 (5 bases each). Trimming left V 2 bases short and J 9 bases short, with 17 bases between. Germline values: CDR1 ENHRY, CDR2 SYGVKD. The CDR3 is 14 residues long. As DNA, the CDR3 is TGTGCCATCAGTGAGGCTTACTTAGGGGACGGGCAGTACTTC. This gives the protein CAISEAYLGDGQYF.

This chain joins TRBV12-3 or TRBV12-4 and TRBJ2-3; 8 bases are shared with TRBD1. The CDR3 loop spans 14 amino acids. Trimming took 7 bases from V and 11 from J; bases not matched to a gene: 14. CDR3 protein: CASTLTGVTDVQYF. The CDR3 nucleotides read TGTGCCAGCACCCTGACAGGGGTCACAGATGTGCAGTATTTT.

In nucleotides, the CDR3 is TGTGCCAGCAGTTTCCTAAAACTGGGGACTAGCACAGATACGCAGTATTTT. Amino acids: CASSFLKLGTSTDTQYF. The rearrangement links TRBV27 to TRBJ2-3, with a tentative D call TRBD2 (6 bases). The V gene's germline CDR1 is MNHEY and CDR2 SMNVEV (reference sequence). CDR3 length equals 17 residues. Trimming pared 3 bases from V and 0 bases from J, leaving 16 bases between.

The chain couples TRBV12-3 or TRBV12-4 to TRBJ2-1, with 16 nucleotides matching TRBD2. Losses at the gene ends were 6 bases for V and 5 bases for J; bases not matched to a gene: 10. The CDR3 sequence is 18 residues long. As DNA, the CDR3 is TGTGCCAGCAGACAGGGACTAGCGGGGGGGCTTGCGGACAATGAGCAGTTCTTC. It encodes CASRQGLAGGLADNEQFF.

V and J are TRBV14 and TRBJ2-1; D call uncertain. The V gene's germline CDR1 is SGHDN and CDR2 FVKESK. Trimming removed 4 bases from V and 8 bases from J, with 21 bases in between. CDR3 length: 16 amino acids. CDR3 protein: CASSPTTGLFYHEQFF. CDR3 in DNA: TGTGCCAGCAGCCCGACAACGGGTTTGTTCTATCATGAGCAGTTCTTC.

The sample holds a few counts of this clonotype. The chain has TRBV29-1 and TRBJ1-1, with 7 bases lining up with TRBD1. The trim removed 7 bases at V and 3 bases at J, leaving 8 bases unmatched. CDR3 size: 13 residues. CDR1 is SQVTM and CDR2 is ANQGSEA in the germline V gene. Here the CDR3 DNA reads TGCAGCGCAAACAGGGGCCGGGACACTGAAGCTTTCTTT. This codes for CSANRGRDTEAFF.

This clonotype was seen more than once but under ten times. This chain links TRBV5-1 with TRBJ2-1; TRBD2 matches 11 bases. With 1 base clipped from V and 0 bases from J, the junction kept 9 bases outside the gene matches. The CDR3 spans 19 residues. CDR1 is SGHRS and CDR2 is YFSETQ in the germline V gene. In DNA form, the CDR3 reads TGCGCCAGCAGCTTGAAGTCTAGCGGGGGGCCAAGCTCCTACAATGAGCAGTTCTTC. Its protein is CASSLKSSGGPSSYNEQFF.

The chain combines TRBV18 with TRBJ1-4, with D uncertain. The ends were cut back, 3 bases at V and 5 bases at J, with 10 bases in the middle. The germline V gene encodes CDR1 KGHSH and CDR2 LQKENI. CDR3 size: 14 residues. CDR3 in DNA: TGTGCCAGCTCACCGGTCCAGGTGAATGAAAAACTGTTTTTT. It codes for CASSPVQVNEKLFF.

V usage is TRBV5-1 and J usage is TRBJ2-5, with unresolved D. The CDR3 has 13 residues. Trimming removed 6 bases from V and 4 bases from J, with 13 bases in between. Germline V gene data show CDR1 as SGHRS and CDR2 as YFSETQ. DNA of the CDR3: TGCGCCAGCACTGACCAATATCGAGAGACCCAGTACTTC. Encoded protein: CASTDQYRETQYF. The complete variable domain, with remaining parts taken from reference TRBV5-1 and TRBJ2-5, reads KAGVTQTPRYLIKTRGQQVTLSCSPISGHRSVSWYQQTPGQGLQFLFEYFSETQRNKGNFPGRFSGRQFSNSRSEMNVSTLELGDSALYLCASTDQYRETQYFGPGTRLLVL.

The chain joins TRBV2 to TRBJ1-1; D ambiguous. Deletions cut 4 bases from V and 1 base from J, with 10 bases between. There are 14 residues in the CDR3. Germline assignment: CDR1 SNHLY and CDR2 FYNNEI. DNA for the CDR3: TGTGCCAGCAGTGTACGGCGGGGGAACACTGAAGCTTTCTTT. Translation: CASSVRRGNTEAFF.

The chain joins TRBV20-1 to TRBJ2-7; tentatively, D is TRBD1 (7 bases). Per the germline V gene, CDR1 is DFQATT and CDR2 is SNEGSKA (reference sequence). Trimming took off 5 bases at V and 4 bases at J, with 15 bases between the two ends. This CDR3 contains 13 residues. This CDR3 is CSAGATGRYEQYF. The CDR3 DNA reads TGCAGTGCTGGGGCGACAGGGAGGTACGAGCAGTACTTC.

This clonotype was detected a few times. This sequence joins TRBV20-1 and TRBJ2-7; possibly TRBD2 for D (5 bases). The CDR3 length is 13 residues. The V gene's germline CDR1 is DFQATT and CDR2 SNEGSKA (reference sequence). Trimming shortened V by 5 bases and J by 0 bases, and 11 bases separated the two germline ends. CDR3 protein: CSAPDYASYEQYF. The DNA for the CDR3 is TGCAGTGCTCCAGACTATGCCTCCTACGAGCAGTACTTC.

This clonotype was seen ten or more times. This chain joins TRBV20-1 and TRBJ1-2; D is uncertain. Germline V CDR1 and CDR2: DFQATT, SNEGSKA (reference sequence). V lost 6 bases and J 0 bases, leaving 5 bases between the germline ends. There are 11 residues in the CDR3. This CDR3 is CSADPNYGYTF. CDR3 DNA: TGCAGTGCCGACCCTAACTATGGCTACACCTTC.

This clonotype was counted only a few times. This rearrangement joins TRBV27 to TRBJ2-7; D could derive from TRBD1 or TRBD2 (6 bases each). Germline assignment: CDR1 MNHEY and CDR2 SMNVEV (reference sequence). This CDR3 comprises 16 residues. The V end lost 3 bases, the J end lost 1 base, and 16 bases lay between the germline ends. CDR3 coding DNA: TGTGCCAGCAGTTTGGGGGGCGGCAGCTTTTCCTACGAGCAGTACTTC. Its protein product is CASSLGGGSFSYEQYF.